This TCR beta chain was retrieved from a study of CD8 T cells in ankylosing spondylitis. Study results and caveats: Reactive arthritis synovial fluid and blood previously showed some of these motif variants. Within matched ankylosing spondylitis synovial fluid, disease-linked clones were reportedly significantly enriched. Eight or nine highly homologous variants formed a TCR beta motif that appeared characteristic of ankylosing spondylitis blood.

Points on this clonotype: No antigen is known for it.

The CDR3 length is 14 residues. Germline assignment: CDR1 MDHEN and CDR2 SYDVKM. The ends were cut back, 4 bases at V and 0 bases at J, with 10 bases in the middle. Quantitative 5'-RACE with molecular barcodes generated TCR beta libraries. Using its own MiXCR run on the 5' RACE reads, TCRdb lists one record per CDR3 protein. The sample gives roughly 400,000 distinct CDR3 sequences, about 20% of which show up once; roughly a sixth is in the top ten. The origin of this receptor is a male donor with ankylosing spondylitis. The sequencing sample was made of blood, either unsorted or a sorted T cell fraction (not recorded which). V is TRBV28 and J is TRBJ2-7; perhaps TRBD2 as D (6 bases). The CDR3: CASSSGTFSYEQYF. CDR3 DNA sequence: TGTGCCAGCAGTTCCGGGACTTTCTCCTACGAGCAGTACTTC. Full variable domain (missing parts from reference TRBV28 and TRBJ2-7): DVKVTQSSRYLVKRTGEKVFLECVQDMDHENMFWYRQDPGLGLRLIYFSYDVKMKEKGDIPEGYSVSREKKERFSLILESASTNQTSMYLCASSSGTFSYEQYFGPGTRLTVT.